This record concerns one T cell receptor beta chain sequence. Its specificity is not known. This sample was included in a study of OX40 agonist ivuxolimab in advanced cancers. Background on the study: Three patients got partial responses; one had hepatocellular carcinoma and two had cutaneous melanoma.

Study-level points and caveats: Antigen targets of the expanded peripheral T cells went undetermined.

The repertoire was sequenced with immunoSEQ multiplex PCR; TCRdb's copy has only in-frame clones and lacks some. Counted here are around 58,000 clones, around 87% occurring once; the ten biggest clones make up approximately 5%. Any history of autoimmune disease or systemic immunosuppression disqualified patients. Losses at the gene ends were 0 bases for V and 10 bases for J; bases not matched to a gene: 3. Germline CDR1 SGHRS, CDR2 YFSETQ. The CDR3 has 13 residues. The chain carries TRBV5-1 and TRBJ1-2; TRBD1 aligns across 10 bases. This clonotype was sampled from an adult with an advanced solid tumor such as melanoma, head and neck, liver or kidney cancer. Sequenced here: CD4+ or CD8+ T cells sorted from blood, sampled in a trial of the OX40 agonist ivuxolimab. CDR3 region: CASSLGQGATYTF. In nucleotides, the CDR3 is TGCGCCAGCAGCTTGGGACAGGGGGCGACCTACACCTTC. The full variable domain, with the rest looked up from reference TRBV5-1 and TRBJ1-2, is KAGVTQTPRYLIKTRGQQVTLSCSPISGHRSVSWYQQTPGQGLQFLFEYFSETQRNKGNFPGRFSGRQFSNSRSEMNVSTLELGDSALYLCASSLGQGATYTFGSGTRLTVV.